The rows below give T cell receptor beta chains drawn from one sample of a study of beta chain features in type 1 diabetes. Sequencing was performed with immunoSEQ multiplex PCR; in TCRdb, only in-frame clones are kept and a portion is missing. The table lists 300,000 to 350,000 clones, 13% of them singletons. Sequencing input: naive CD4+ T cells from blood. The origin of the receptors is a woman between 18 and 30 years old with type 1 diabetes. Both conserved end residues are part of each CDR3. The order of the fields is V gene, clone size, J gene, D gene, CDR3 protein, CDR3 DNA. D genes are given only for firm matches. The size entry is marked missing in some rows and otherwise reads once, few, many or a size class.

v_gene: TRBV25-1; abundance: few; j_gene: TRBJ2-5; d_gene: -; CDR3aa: CASSGWASAQETQYF; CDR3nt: TGTGCCAGCAGTGGTTGGGCTAGCGCACAAGAGACCCAGTACTTC
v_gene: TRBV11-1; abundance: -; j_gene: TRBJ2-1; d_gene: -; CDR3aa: CASSPTWWRGYNEQFF; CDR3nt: TGTGCCAGCAGCCCCACGTGGTGGCGGGGTTACAATGAGCAGTTCTTC
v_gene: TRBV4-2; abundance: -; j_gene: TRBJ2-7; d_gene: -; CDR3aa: CASSRDFPYEQYF; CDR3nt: TGTGCCAGCAGCCGGGACTTCCCCTACGAGCAGTACTTC
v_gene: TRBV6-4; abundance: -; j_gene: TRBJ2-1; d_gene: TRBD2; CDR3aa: CARPGAGGTNEQFF; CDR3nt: TGTGCCCGCCCCGGGGCGGGAGGGACCAATGAGCAGTTCTTC
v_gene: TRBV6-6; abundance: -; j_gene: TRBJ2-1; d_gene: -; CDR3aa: CASSYEGGLREQFF; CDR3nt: TGTGCCAGCAGTTACGAGGGGGGGTTGAGAGAGCAGTTCTTC
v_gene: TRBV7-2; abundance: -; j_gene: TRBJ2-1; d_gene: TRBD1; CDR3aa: CASSLGGGEQFF; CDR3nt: TGTGCCAGCAGCTTAGGAGGGGGCGAGCAGTTCTTC
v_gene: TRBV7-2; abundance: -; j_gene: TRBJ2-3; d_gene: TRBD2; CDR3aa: CASSFAGATDTQYF; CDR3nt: TGTGCCAGCAGCTTCGCGGGAGCAACAGATACGCAGTATTTT
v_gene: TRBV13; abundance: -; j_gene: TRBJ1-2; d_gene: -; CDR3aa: CASTPIDRFNYGYTF; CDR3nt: TGTGCCAGCACCCCAATCGACAGGTTCAACTATGGCTACACCTTC
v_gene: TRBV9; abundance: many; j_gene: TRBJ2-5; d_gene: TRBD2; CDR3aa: CASSVLAGAGQETQYF; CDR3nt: TGTGCCAGCAGCGTGCTAGCGGGAGCGGGTCAAGAGACCCAGTACTTC
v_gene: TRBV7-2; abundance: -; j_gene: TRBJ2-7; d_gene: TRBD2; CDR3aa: CASSTRLAGGYEQYF; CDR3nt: TGTGCCAGCAGTACAAGACTAGCGGGAGGCTACGAGCAGTACTTC
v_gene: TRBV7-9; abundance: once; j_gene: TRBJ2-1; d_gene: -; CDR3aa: CASSLLDSVGNEQFF; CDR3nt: TGTGCCAGCAGCCTCCTAGATTCAGTCGGGAATGAGCAGTTCTTC
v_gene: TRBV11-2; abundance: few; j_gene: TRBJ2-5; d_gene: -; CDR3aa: CASSLDPEFGETQYF; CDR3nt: TGTGCCAGCAGCTTAGATCCGGAGTTCGGAGAGACCCAGTACTTC
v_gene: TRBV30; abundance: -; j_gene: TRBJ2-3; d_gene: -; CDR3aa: CAWSSSGRTDTQYF; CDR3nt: TGTGCCTGGAGTTCGAGCGGGCGCACAGATACGCAGTATTTT
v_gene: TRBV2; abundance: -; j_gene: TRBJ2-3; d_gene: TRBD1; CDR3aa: CASSDRTGPTDTQYF; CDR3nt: TGTGCCAGCAGTGACCGGACAGGGCCCACAGATACGCAGTATTTT
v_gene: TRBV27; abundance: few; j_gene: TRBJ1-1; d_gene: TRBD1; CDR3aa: CASSPLERTGEAFF; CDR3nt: TGTGCCAGCAGTCCCCTGGAGAGGACAGGTGAAGCTTTCTTT
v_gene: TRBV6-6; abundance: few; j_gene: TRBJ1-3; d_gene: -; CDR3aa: CASSYASSGNTIYF; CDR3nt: TGTGCCAGCAGTTACGCTAGTTCTGGAAACACCATATATTTT
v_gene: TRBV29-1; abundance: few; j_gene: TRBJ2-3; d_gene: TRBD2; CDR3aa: CSVPPLAGGGTDTQYF; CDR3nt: TGCAGCGTTCCACCACTAGCGGGAGGTGGCACAGATACGCAGTATTTT
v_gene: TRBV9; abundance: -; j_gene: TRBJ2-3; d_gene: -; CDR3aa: CASSAGGAALTDTQYF; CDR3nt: TGTGCCAGCAGCGCCGGAGGGGCAGCTTTAACAGATACGCAGTATTTT
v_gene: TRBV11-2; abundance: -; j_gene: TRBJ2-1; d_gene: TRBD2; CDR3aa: CASSFGLGYNEQFF; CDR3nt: TGTGCCAGCAGCTTCGGACTAGGTTACAATGAGCAGTTCTTC
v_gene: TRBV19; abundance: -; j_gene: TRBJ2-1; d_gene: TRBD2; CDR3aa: CASIDHHSGSSYNEQFF; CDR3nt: TGTGCCAGTATCGACCACCACAGCGGGAGCTCCTACAATGAGCAGTTCTTC
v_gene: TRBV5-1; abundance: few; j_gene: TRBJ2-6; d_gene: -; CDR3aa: CASSLGAGPGANVLTF; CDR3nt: TGCGCCAGCAGCTTGGGCGCAGGGCCTGGGGCCAACGTCCTGACTTTC
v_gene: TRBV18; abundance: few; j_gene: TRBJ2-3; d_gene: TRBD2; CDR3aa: CASSRGLAGSTDTQYF; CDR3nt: TGTGCCAGCTCACGCGGACTAGCCGGGAGCACAGATACGCAGTATTTT
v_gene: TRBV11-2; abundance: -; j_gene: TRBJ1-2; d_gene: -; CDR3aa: CASSLDQGDYGYTF; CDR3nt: TGTGCCAGCAGCTTAGATCAAGGAGACTATGGCTACACCTTC
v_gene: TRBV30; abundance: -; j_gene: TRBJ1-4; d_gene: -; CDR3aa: CAWNPGIATNEKLFF; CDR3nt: TGTGCCTGGAATCCGGGGATAGCAACTAATGAAAAACTGTTTTTT
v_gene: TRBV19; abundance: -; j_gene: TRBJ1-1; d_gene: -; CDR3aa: CASRSGRKSTEAFF; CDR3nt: TGTGCCAGTAGGAGCGGACGGAAGTCCACTGAAGCTTTCTTT
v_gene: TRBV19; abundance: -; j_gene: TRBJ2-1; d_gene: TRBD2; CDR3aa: CASSPLLAGVRDEQFF; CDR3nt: TGTGCCAGTAGTCCACTTCTAGCGGGGGTGCGAGATGAGCAGTTCTTC
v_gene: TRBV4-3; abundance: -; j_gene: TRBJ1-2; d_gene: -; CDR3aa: CASSPAGGRGYTF; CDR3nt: TGCGCCAGCAGCCCAGCGGGGGGCCGTGGCTACACCTTC
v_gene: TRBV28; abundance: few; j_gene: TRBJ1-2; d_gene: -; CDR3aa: CASSRGKADMGYGYTF; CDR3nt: TGTGCCAGCAGCCGCGGAAAGGCCGATATGGGCTATGGCTACACCTTC
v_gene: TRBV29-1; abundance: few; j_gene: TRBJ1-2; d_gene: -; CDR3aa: CSGLLPNYGYTF; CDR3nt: TGCAGCGGTCTACTTCCGAACTATGGCTACACCTTC
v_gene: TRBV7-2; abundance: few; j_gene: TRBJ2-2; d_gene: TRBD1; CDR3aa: CASSLRTGGIGELFF; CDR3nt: TGTGCCAGCAGCTTGCGGACAGGGGGCATCGGGGAGCTGTTTTTT
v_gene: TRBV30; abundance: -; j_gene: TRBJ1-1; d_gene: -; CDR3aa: CAWSVQGNTEAFF; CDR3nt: TGTGCCTGGAGTGTTCAGGGAAACACTGAAGCTTTCTTT
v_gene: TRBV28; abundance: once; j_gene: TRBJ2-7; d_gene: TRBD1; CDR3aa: CASTAGTGTYF; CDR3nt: TGTGCCAGCACTGCCGGGACAGGGACGTACTTC
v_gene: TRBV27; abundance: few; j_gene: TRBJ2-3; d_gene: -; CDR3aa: CASTHSGADTQYF; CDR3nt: TGTGCCAGCACTCACTCGGGGGCAGATACGCAGTATTTT
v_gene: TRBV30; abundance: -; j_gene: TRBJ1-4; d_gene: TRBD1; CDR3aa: CAWSQGGGGTLFF; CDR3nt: TGTGCCTGGAGTCAGGGGGGTGGGGGGACACTGTTTTTT
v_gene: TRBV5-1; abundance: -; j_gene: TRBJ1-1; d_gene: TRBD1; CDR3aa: CASSRDSANTEAFF; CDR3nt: TGCGCCAGCAGCAGGGACAGTGCGAACACTGAAGCTTTCTTT
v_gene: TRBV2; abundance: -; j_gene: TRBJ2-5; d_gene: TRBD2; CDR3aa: CASSSTSGIHETQYF; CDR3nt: TGTGCCAGCAGCTCGACTAGCGGGATACACGAGACCCAGTACTTC
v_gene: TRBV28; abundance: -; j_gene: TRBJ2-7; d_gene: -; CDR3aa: CVSSDTPYEQYF; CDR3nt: TGTGTCTCGTCCGATACACCCTACGAGCAGTACTTC